This T cell receptor (beta chain) was recorded in a study of regulatory T cells in long-lasting Graves disease. Concerning this clonotype itself: No antigen is known for it.

Noted time point: newly diagnosed GD, antithyroid drugs for less than 3 months. The TCR library was made from RNA that had been extracted from PBMCs in TRIzol. Arm-PCR with iRepertoire HTBI primers amplified the CDR3 regions for these TCR beta libraries. TCRdb called the multiplex PCR reads again in MiXCR, with one record for every CDR3 protein. The sample lists 450,000 to 600,000 distinct CDR3 sequences, roughly 12% occurring once. Whole-study findings and limits: New patients shared fewer public clonotypes (around 980) than persistent patients did (more than 2,500).

The data were also submitted as part of a second study, on T cells in Graves' hyperthyroidism and ophthalmopathy.

The sequence was obtained from a man aged 25-40 years with Graves disease. The sample here was peripheral blood mononuclear cells (PBMCs), taken at new diagnosis, from a patient treated with antithyroid drugs.

The CDR3 DNA follows: TGCAGCGTTGTAGCTAGCGGCTACGAGCAGTACTTC. Protein: CSVVASGYEQYF. The rearrangement joins TRBV29-1 to TRBJ2-7; TRBD2 agrees at 7 bases. The CDR3 runs to 12 residues. Germline-derived CDR1 and CDR2 are SQVTM and ANQGSEA. Trimming at V came to 4 bases and at J to 3 bases, leaving 3 bases not matched to a gene.